This T cell receptor beta chain was sequenced during a study of blood T cell repertoires in COVID-19. As for the study in general: Samples of COVID-19 (acute and convalescent) were obtained from the United States, Italy and Spain.

Some clones are missing from TCRdb's copy, which holds only in-frame ones; the method was immunoSEQ multiplex PCR. The sample yields more than 95,000 clones, approximately 84% seen once. Germline CDR1 and CDR2: LNHDA and SQIVND (reference sequence). The junction had 6 bases not matched to a gene; V was cut back by 6 bases and J by 3 bases. The CDR3 contains 16 residues. This receptor was obtained from a human donor in a cohort sampled during active or convalescent COVID-19. This rearrangement joins TRBV19 to TRBJ2-3; 13 nucleotides match TRBD2. The sample was peripheral blood. The CDR3 is CASSGLAGVITDTQYF. CDR3 DNA: TGTGCCAGTAGCGGACTAGCGGGGGTAATTACAGATACGCAGTATTTT.